The clone carrying this T cell receptor beta chain was seen ten or more times. This sample stems from a study of T cell repertoires in cytomegalovirus infection. TCRdb re-called the reads through MiXCR, storing one row per CDR3 protein. Of some 390,000 distinct CDR3 sequences in the sample, 15% to 20% were seen once. The receptor's source is a human donor in good health (CMV status not recorded). Some clones in this sample may be carry-over from other donors' samples. The sequenced material came from PBMCs.

CDR3 nucleotides: TGTGCCAGCAGCTCCCAGGCAGATACGCAGTATTTT. Translating gives CASSSQADTQYF. J is TRBJ2-3 and V is TRBV7-2; D uncertain. With 4 bases removed from V and 4 bases from J, the gap between germline ends came to 6 bases. The CDR3 spans 12 residues. Germline V gene sequence: CDR1 SGHTA, CDR2 FQGNSA.